This T cell receptor beta chain was recovered during a study of lymphopenia after photon versus proton radiotherapy. General study points: Under photons, naive T cells and diversity fell while effector/memory populations rose. Survival link was tested only in deceased patients; proton benefit remains a possibility. Oligoclonal CD8+ Temra expansion after nadir drove photon patients' diversity drop.

Note on this clone: Its antigen is still unknown.

Sequencing was performed with immunoSEQ multiplex PCR; in TCRdb, only in-frame clones are kept and a portion is missing. The sample has about 45,000 clones, about 85% seen once. The material was peripheral blood, obtained from a patient treated with photon-based radiotherapy. This TCR was sampled from a man between 40 and 49 years old with gastric cancer.

CDR3 amino acids: CASSQAGRPWWALHF. CDR3 in DNA: TGTGCCAGCAGCCAGGCGGGCAGGCCTTGGTGGGCCCTCCACTTT. The rearrangement joins TRBV14 to TRBJ1-6; D gene uncertain. The CDR3 has 15 amino acids. In germline, CDR1 is SGHDN, CDR2 FVKESK. Deletions cut 3 bases from V and 14 bases from J, with 20 bases between. Based on the CDR3 plus reference TRBV14 and TRBJ1-6, the full variable domain is EAGVTQFPSHSVIEKGQTVTLRCDPISGHDNLYWYRRVMGKEIKFLLHFVKESKQDESGMPNNRFLAERTGGTYSTLKVQPAELEDSGVYFCASSQAGRPWWALHFGNGTRLTVT.